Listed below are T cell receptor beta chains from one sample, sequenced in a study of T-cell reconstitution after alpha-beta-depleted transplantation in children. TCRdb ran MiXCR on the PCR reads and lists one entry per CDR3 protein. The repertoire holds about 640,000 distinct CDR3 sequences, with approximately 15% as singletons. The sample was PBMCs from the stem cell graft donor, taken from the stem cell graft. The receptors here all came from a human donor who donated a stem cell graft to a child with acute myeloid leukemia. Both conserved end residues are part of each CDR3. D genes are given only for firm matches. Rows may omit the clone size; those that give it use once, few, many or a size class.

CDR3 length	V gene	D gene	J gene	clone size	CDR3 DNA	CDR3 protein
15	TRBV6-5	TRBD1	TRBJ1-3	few	TGTGCCAGCAGTTGGGGACAGAGCTCTGGAAACACCATATATTTT	CASSWGQSSGNTIYF
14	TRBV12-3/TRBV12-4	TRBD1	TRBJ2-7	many	TGTGCCAGCAGTAGGGACAGCTTCTCCTACGAGCAGTACTTC	CASSRDSFSYEQYF
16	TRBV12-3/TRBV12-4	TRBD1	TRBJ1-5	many	TGTGCCAGCAGCCGTATCCTCGACAGGGTCGGGCAGCCCCAGCATTTT	CASSRILDRVGQPQHF
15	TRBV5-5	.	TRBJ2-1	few	TGTGCCAGCAGCTTACAAGTGGTGGTGGCTGATGAGCAGTTCTTC	CASSLQVVVADEQFF
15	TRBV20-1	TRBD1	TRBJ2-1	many	TGCAGTGCTAGAGAATCTCCCTCAGGGGGCAATGAGCAGTTCTTC	CSARESPSGGNEQFF
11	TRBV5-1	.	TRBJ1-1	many	TGCGCCAGCAGCTTTGGAGGAGAGACTTTCTTT	CASSFGGETFF
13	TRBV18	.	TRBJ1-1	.	TGTGCCAGCTCTACAGGGTCGGGCACTGAAGCTTTCTTT	CASSTGSGTEAFF
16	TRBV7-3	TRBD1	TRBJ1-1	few	TGTGCCAGCAGCCCCACAGGGGACAGGGGACGAACTGAAGCTTTCTTT	CASSPTGDRGRTEAFF
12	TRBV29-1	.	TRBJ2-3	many	TGCAGCGCCGACCAGGGGGGAGATACGCAGTATTTT	CSADQGGDTQYF
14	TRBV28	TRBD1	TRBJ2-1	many	TGTGCCAGCAGTTGGGAGACAGGGAACAATGAGCAGTTCTTC	CASSWETGNNEQFF
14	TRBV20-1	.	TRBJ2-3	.	TGCAGTGCTAGTAAGGTCGGACCTCAAGATACGCAGTATTTT	CSASKVGPQDTQYF
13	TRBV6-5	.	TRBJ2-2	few	TGTGCCAGCAGTTATGGGAGCCTCGGGGAGCTGTTTTTT	CASSYGSLGELFF
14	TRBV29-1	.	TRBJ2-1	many	TGCAGCGTGGAGAACTTCGACCCCTACAATGAGCAGTTCTTC	CSVENFDPYNEQFF
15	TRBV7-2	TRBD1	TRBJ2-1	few	TGTGCCAGCAGCTTAGCGGGACAGGCCCACAATGAGCAGTTCTTC	CASSLAGQAHNEQFF
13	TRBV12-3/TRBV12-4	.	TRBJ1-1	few	TGTGCCACCCAGAAACAGGGTCACACTGAAGCTTTCTTT	CATQKQGHTEAFF
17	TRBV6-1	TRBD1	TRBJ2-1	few	TGTGCCAGCAGCTCCCAGGGGGTAGCAATCGCCTACAATGAGCAGTTCTTC	CASSSQGVAIAYNEQFF
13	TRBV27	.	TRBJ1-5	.	TGTGCCAGCCAGACAGCTAGCAATCAGCCCCAGCATTTT	CASQTASNQPQHF
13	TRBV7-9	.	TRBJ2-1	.	TGTGCCAGCAGCTGGTCGAGCTCCAATGAGCAGTTCTTC	CASSWSSSNEQFF
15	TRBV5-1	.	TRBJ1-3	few	TGCGCCAGCAGCTTTGGGGGCCGATCCGGAAACACCATATATTTT	CASSFGGRSGNTIYF
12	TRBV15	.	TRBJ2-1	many	TGTGCCACCGTATCGGGGGAATCCCCGCAGTTCTTC	CATVSGESPQFF
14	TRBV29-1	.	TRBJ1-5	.	TGCAGCGTTGATGGGGGGGGCCCCTATCAGCCCCAGCATTTT	CSVDGGGPYQPQHF
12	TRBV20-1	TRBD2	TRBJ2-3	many	TGCAGTGCTAGTCTAGCGGAAGATACGCAGTATTTT	CSASLAEDTQYF
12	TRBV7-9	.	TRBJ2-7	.	TGTGCCAGCAGTGCCAGTGCCTACGAGCAGTACTTC	CASSASAYEQYF
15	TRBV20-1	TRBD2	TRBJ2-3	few	TGCAGTGCTAGGGGCGGGGGGATTAGCACAGATACGCAGTATTTT	CSARGGGISTDTQYF
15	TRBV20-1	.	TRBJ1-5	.	TGCAGTGCTAGAGTTAGGACTTATAGCAATCAGCCCCAGCATTTT	CSARVRTYSNQPQHF
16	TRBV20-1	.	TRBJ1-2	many	TGCAGTGCTAGATTGGGGAACAGGGAGGCTAACTATGGCTACACCTTC	CSARLGNREANYGYTF
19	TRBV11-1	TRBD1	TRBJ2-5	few	TGTGCCAGCAGCTCCGTCGGGACAGGGTTTACCGTTGTCGGAGAGACCCAGTACTTC	CASSSVGTGFTVVGETQYF
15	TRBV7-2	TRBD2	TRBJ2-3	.	TGTGCCAGCAGCCACTGGACTAGCGGGGAAGATACGCAGTATTTT	CASSHWTSGEDTQYF
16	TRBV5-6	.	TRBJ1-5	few	TGTGCCAGCAGCTTTTGGGGGCGGGGGCAAAATCAGCCCCAGCATTTT	CASSFWGRGQNQPQHF
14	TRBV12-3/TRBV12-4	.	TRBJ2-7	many	TGTGCCAGCAGCTCGACAGGAGCCCCCTACGAGCAGTACTTC	CASSSTGAPYEQYF
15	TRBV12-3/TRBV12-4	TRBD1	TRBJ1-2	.	TGTGCCAGCAGTTTGGGTCCGACAGGGGACTATGGCTACACCTTC	CASSLGPTGDYGYTF
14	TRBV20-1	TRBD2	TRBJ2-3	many	TGCAGTGCTAGAGGGCGGGGGGCCTTAGATACGCAGTATTTT	CSARGRGALDTQYF
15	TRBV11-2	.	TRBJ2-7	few	TGTGCCAGCAGCTTAGGGACGGGGAGGCCCTACGAGCAGTACTTC	CASSLGTGRPYEQYF
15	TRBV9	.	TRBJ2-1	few	TGTGCCAGCAGACGTTCCGGGACGGGTGGAAATGAGCAGTTCTTC	CASRRSGTGGNEQFF
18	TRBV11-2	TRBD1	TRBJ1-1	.	TGTGCCAGCAGCTTAGGATCGGACAGGGAAGGTCAGGGGGGAGAAGCTTTCTTT	CASSLGSDREGQGGEAFF
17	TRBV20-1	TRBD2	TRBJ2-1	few	TGCAGTGCGTACAGACTAGCGGGGGGCCCCGCCTACAATGAGCAGTTCTTC	CSAYRLAGGPAYNEQFF
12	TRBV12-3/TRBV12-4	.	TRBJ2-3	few	TGTGCCAGCAGTCTTTGGACGCATACGCAGTATTTT	CASSLWTHTQYF
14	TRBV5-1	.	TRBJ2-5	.	TGCGCCAGCAGCCTACCCCTCCCCCAAGAGACCCAGTACTTC	CASSLPLPQETQYF